The next 26 T cell receptor beta chains were all read from a single sample in a study of memory B cells and T cells in multiple sclerosis. Clones were read by immunoSEQ multiplex PCR, and TCRdb kept only the in-frame ones, dropping some. The repertoire holds roughly 14,000 clones, with approximately 70% as singletons. What was sequenced was memory (CD45RO+) CD4+ T cells from blood. The receptors shown here come from a human donor with multiple sclerosis.

This clone was seen a single time. Other nucleotide sequences in the sample specify the same CDR3. The chain has TRBV5-1 and TRBJ2-5; 11 bases are shared with TRBD2. The V gene's germline CDR1 is SGHRS and CDR2 YFSETQ. The CDR3 has 18 residues. With 0 bases clipped from V and 2 bases from J, the junction kept 9 bases outside the gene matches. DNA for the CDR3: TGCGCCAGCAGCTTGGGGGGGCTAGCGGGAGGCAGACAAGAGACCCAGTACTTC. Its translation: CASSLGGLAGGRQETQYF.

This sequence joins TRBV15 and TRBJ2-4; weak D call: TRBD2 (6 bases). Germline V gene data show CDR1 as LNHNV and CDR2 as YYDKDF (reference sequence). There are 17 residues in the CDR3. With 3 bases removed from V and 0 bases from J, the gap between germline ends came to 15 bases. This CDR3 reads CATSRPGGIQAKNIQYF. CDR3 coding DNA: TGTGCCACCAGCAGGCCCGGCGGGATACAAGCCAAAAACATTCAGTACTTC.

The chain recombines TRBV12-5 with TRBJ1-2; D unresolved. V lost 6 bases and J 2 bases, leaving 4 bases between the germline ends. The germline V gene has CDR1 LGHNT and CDR2 FRNRAP. The CDR3 has 11 residues. CDR3 in amino acids: CASGQNYGYTF. CDR3 bases: TGTGCTAGTGGACAAAACTATGGCTACACCTTC.

The chain links TRBV4-1 to TRBJ2-1; D gene unclear. Germline V gives CDR1 MGHRA, CDR2 YSYEKL. CDR3 length: 16 residues. Trimming shortened V by 4 bases and J by 3 bases, and 16 bases separated the two germline ends. Here the CDR3 reads CASSPASRLVYNEQFF. The CDR3, as DNA: TGCGCCAGCAGCCCAGCTTCAAGACTCGTCTACAATGAGCAGTTCTTC.

This clone has a handful of counts. The chain combines TRBV18 with TRBJ2-1, with 9 bases identical to TRBD2. Germline-derived CDR1 and CDR2 are KGHSH and LQKENI. The CDR3 loop spans 16 amino acids. V shed 0 bases and J 7 bases; nucleotides not matched to a gene: 7. CDR3 sequence: CASSPPTAGGRNEQFF. The CDR3 DNA sequence: TGTGCCAGCTCACCACCTACAGCGGGGGGCCGGAATGAGCAGTTCTTC.

This chain connects TRBV5-4 to TRBJ1-2, with unresolved D. Germline CDR1 reads SGHNT; CDR2 reads YYREEE (reference sequence). Trimming removed 1 base at V and 2 bases at J, with 9 bases between. This CDR3 region has 14 residues. CDR3 nucleotide sequence: TGTGCCAGCAGCTTGTCAGCACAGAACTATGGCTACACCTTC. Its protein product is CASSLSAQNYGYTF.

This sequence joins TRBV9 and TRBJ1-1; possible D gene TRBD1, 6 bases. Per germline, CDR1 SGDLS and CDR2 YYNGEE. This CDR3 is 13 amino acids long. The V gene lost 0 bases and the J gene lost 5 bases, with 8 bases spanning the gap. As DNA, the CDR3 is TGTGCCAGCAGCGTAGATAGGGGGACTGAAGCTTTCTTT. The encoded protein is CASSVDRGTEAFF.

This chain uses TRBV5-4 with TRBJ1-4, with D perhaps matching TRBD1 (5 bases). This CDR3 is built from 15 residues. Trimming removed 4 bases from V and 5 bases from J, with 15 bases in between. CDR1 SGHNT and CDR2 YYREEE come from the germline V gene (reference sequence). CDR3 residues: CASSPTAGENEKLFF. The CDR3 DNA reads as TGTGCCAGCAGCCCGACGGCGGGGGAGAATGAAAAACTGTTTTTT.

This clone has only a few counts. The chain couples TRBV18 to TRBJ1-1; TRBD1 aligns across 7 bases. CDR3 size: 17 residues. Germline CDR1 is KGHSH and CDR2 is LQKENI. V dropped 3 bases and J dropped 2; count of bases not matched to a gene: 12. The CDR3 is CASSPLPPTGANTEAFF. For the CDR3, the DNA is TGTGCCAGCTCACCCCTTCCGCCCACAGGGGCAAACACTGAAGCTTTCTTT.

This clone has more than one count but fewer than ten. The V gene is TRBV5-4, the J gene TRBJ2-3, with 9 bases matching TRBD1. The CDR3 is 15 residues long. Per the germline V gene, CDR1 is SGHNT and CDR2 is YYREEE (reference sequence). V was clipped by 4 bases and J by 4 bases; unmatched bases: 7. The CDR3 bases are TGTGCCAGCAGCCCTCGTGGACAGGGGCCAGATACGCAGTATTTT. This codes for CASSPRGQGPDTQYF.

Remarks on this clone: At one end the junction does not follow the germline gene, possibly because of a read error. The chain joins TRBV5-6 to TRBJ1-5; a possible D gene is TRBD1 (6 bases). CDR3 length equals 16 residues. Germline lookup yields CDR1 SGHDT and CDR2 YYEEEE. CDR3 loop: CDSSSSTGIPDQPQHF. DNA of the CDR3: TGTGACAGCAGCTCTAGTACAGGGATCCCAGATCAGCCCCAGCATTTT.

V usage is TRBV9 and J usage is TRBJ1-2; the D gene is possibly TRBD1 (5 bases). The CDR3 is 15 amino acids. In germline, CDR1 is SGDLS, CDR2 YYNGEE. V was cut by 0 bases and J by 0 bases, with 9 bases left in between. The CDR3 DNA sequence: TGTGCCAGCAGCGTAGAGGGGAACGCTAACTATGGCTACACCTTC. It specifies CASSVEGNANYGYTF.

The rearrangement uses TRBV19 and TRBJ1-2, with D hard to call. This CDR3 has 12 residues. Germline loops: CDR1 LNHDA, CDR2 SQIVND (reference sequence). The V and J ends lost 5 bases and 1 base respectively, with 5 bases between them. The CDR3 DNA reads TGTGCCAGTAGTCGGGTTAACTATGGCTACACCTTC. Amino acid sequence: CASSRVNYGYTF.

This clone was observed a single time. The chain joins TRBV5-1 to TRBJ1-6; D uncertain. The V and J ends lost 2 bases and 3 bases respectively, with 9 bases between them. The CDR3 consists of 15 residues. Germline values: CDR1 SGHRS, CDR2 YFSETQ. CDR3 DNA: TGCGCCAGCAGCTTTAACAGTTTCTATAATTCACCCCTCCACTTT. As protein: CASSFNSFYNSPLHF.

This clone was recorded a few times. V is TRBV6-5 and J is TRBJ1-1, with D hard to call. The CDR3 spans 13 residues. Per germline, CDR1 MNHEY and CDR2 SVGAGI. V shed 5 bases and J shed 6 bases, with 13 bases lying between them. The CDR3 nucleotides are TGTGCCAGCAGTGATCTTAGCCCTTCTGAAGCTTTCTTT. Translated: CASSDLSPSEAFF.

This rearrangement joins TRBV5-1 to TRBJ2-5; 8 bases align to TRBD1. CDR3 length: 15 amino acids. Germline-derived CDR1 and CDR2 are SGHRS and YFSETQ. J gave up 2 bases and V 7 bases, and 10 bases lay outside the gene matches. This CDR3 reads CASGTDRGAQETQYF. The CDR3 bases are TGCGCCAGCGGTACAGACAGGGGAGCACAAGAGACCCAGTACTTC.

This chain's CDR3 is CASRETSGRQFF. The CDR3 DNA follows: TGTGCCAGCAGGGAGACTAGCGGAAGGCAGTTCTTC. V and J are TRBV7-6 and TRBJ2-1; 9 bases are a match to TRBD2. The CDR3 extends over 12 amino acids. CDR1 and CDR2 from the germline V gene are SGHVS and FNYEAQ. With 6 bases clipped from V and 12 bases from J, the junction kept 6 bases outside the gene matches.

In this sample, this clone turned up once. The chain uses TRBV25-1 and TRBJ1-2, with 8 nucleotides matching TRBD1. CDR3 length equals 17 residues. V shed 1 base and J 3 bases; nucleotides not matched to a gene: 10. Germline-derived CDR1 and CDR2 are MGHDK and SYGVNS. The CDR3 sequence: CASSESGQGFTDYGYTF. CDR3 in DNA: TGTGCCAGCAGTGAATCTGGACAGGGCTTTACCGACTATGGCTACACCTTC.

This clone was seen a few times. The chain uses TRBV2 and TRBJ2-2, with TRBD1 identical over 7 bases. The germline V gene encodes CDR1 SNHLY and CDR2 FYNNEI. V lost 6 bases, J lost 0 bases, and 1 base stayed unmatched. This CDR3 is built from 14 residues. The CDR3 DNA sequence: TGTGCCAGCAGGGGGACAGCGAACACCGGGGAGCTGTTTTTT. Residues: CASRGTANTGELFF.

This chain joins TRBV9 and TRBJ2-7; no clear D gene. Germline CDR1 SGDLS, CDR2 YYNGEE. The CDR3 totals 11 residues. V shed 4 bases and J shed 1 base, with 3 bases lying between them. CDR3 sequence (DNA): TGTGCCAGCAGCTCATCCTACGAGCAGTACTTC. This sequence encodes CASSSSYEQYF.

CDR3 DNA sequence: TGTGCCAGCAGTGGACTAGCGGAGGGTACGCAGTATTTT. Protein sequence: CASSGLAEGTQYF. The rearrangement uses TRBV6-1 and TRBJ2-3; 9 nucleotides align to TRBD2. The CDR3 is 13 amino acids. Germline trimming cut 4 bases from V and 8 bases from J; bases unmatched to any gene: 4. Germline values: CDR1 MNHNS, CDR2 SASEGT.

The CDR3 DNA reads as TGTGCCATAGCGCCGGTGGACAGGGACAACGGGGAGCTGTTTTTT. Translated, it gives CAIAPVDRDNGELFF. V usage is TRBV10-3 and J usage is TRBJ2-2; 8 bases are shared with TRBD1. Germline values: CDR1 ENHRY, CDR2 SYGVKD. V was pared by 9 bases and J by 7 bases, with 13 bases of the junction left unmatched. The CDR3 covers 15 residues.

There are a few counts of this clone. The chain combines TRBV28 with TRBJ1-1; tentatively, D is TRBD1 (5 bases). V was trimmed by 7 bases and J by 1 base, leaving 10 bases between them. The germline V gene has CDR1 MDHEN and CDR2 SYDVKM. The CDR3 is 13 amino acids. The CDR3 nucleotides are TGTGCCAGCACCGAGACAGCGAACACTGAAGCTTTCTTT. Protein product: CASTETANTEAFF.

The V gene is TRBV5-1, the J gene TRBJ2-7, with 7 positions matching TRBD1. The trim removed 3 bases at V and 2 bases at J, leaving 5 bases unmatched. CDR1 SGHRS and CDR2 YFSETQ come from the germline V gene. This CDR3 spans 14 amino acids. In DNA, the CDR3 is TGCGCCAGCAGCTGGGACAGTTCGACCTACGAGCAGTACTTC. Its translation: CASSWDSSTYEQYF. The complete variable domain, with remaining parts taken from reference TRBV5-1 and TRBJ2-7, reads KAGVTQTPRYLIKTRGQQVTLSCSPISGHRSVSWYQQTPGQGLQFLFEYFSETQRNKGNFPGRFSGRQFSNSRSEMNVSTLELGDSALYLCASSWDSSTYEQYFGPGTRLTVT.

The rearrangement joins TRBV9 to TRBJ2-7, with 8 bases fitting TRBD1. Germline V lookup: CDR1 SGDLS, CDR2 YYNGEE. There are 14 residues in the CDR3. V was pared by 4 bases and J by 1 base, with 4 bases of the junction left unmatched. CDR3 loop: CASSPRQGSYEQYF. Written as DNA, the CDR3 is TGTGCCAGCAGCCCTAGACAGGGGTCCTACGAGCAGTACTTC.

V and J are TRBV11-2 and TRBJ2-7; D remains ambiguous. Per germline, CDR1 SGHAT and CDR2 FQNNGV. V lost 5 bases to trimming and J lost 9 bases, with 14 bases between them. CDR3 length: 12 residues. The chain's CDR3 is CASSPQTGRQYF. CDR3 DNA sequence: TGTGCCAGCAGCCCGCAAACGGGTAGGCAGTACTTC.